A selection of T cell receptor beta chains follows, all from one sample in a study of OX40 agonist ivuxolimab in advanced cancers. Libraries were prepared by immunoSEQ multiplex PCR; TCRdb keeps only in-frame clonotypes and omits some of them. The profile shows roughly 70,000 clones, approximately 80% of them singletons. Sequenced here: CD4+ or CD8+ T cells sorted from blood, sampled in a trial of the OX40 agonist ivuxolimab. The receptors were gathered from an adult with an advanced solid tumor such as melanoma, head and neck, liver or kidney cancer. CDR3s include the opening cysteine and the closing phenylalanine or tryptophan. D genes are given only for firm matches. Where a row states a size, it is once, few, many or the class of an expanded clone; other rows omit it.

D	V	J	size	DNA	CDR3
.	TRBV7-9	TRBJ2-7	.	TGTGCCAGCAGCTCCCCGAGGGGGGGCGCCGACGAGCAGTACTTC	CASSSPRGGADEQYF
.	TRBV27	TRBJ1-1	.	TGTGCCAGCAGTTTAACGAGCGTGACTGAAGCTTTCTTT	CASSLTSVTEAFF
.	TRBV7-8	TRBJ1-5	once	TGTGCCAGCAGCGGAACTGGACAGAGGAATCAGCCCCAGCATTTT	CASSGTGQRNQPQHF
TRBD1	TRBV2	TRBJ1-2	.	TGTGCCAGCACCGGACAGGGTAACTATGGCTACACCTTC	CASTGQGNYGYTF
.	TRBV7-2	TRBJ1-1	.	TGTGCCAGCAGCTTAGGGTCCCCGGGGACTGAAGCTTTCTTT	CASSLGSPGTEAFF
.	TRBV5-1	TRBJ1-6	.	TGCGCCAGCAGCTTGGGGATCGAGGATTCACCCCTCCACTTT	CASSLGIEDSPLHF
TRBD2	TRBV27	TRBJ2-1	.	TGTGCCAGCAGTTTGTCTAGCGGGGCGATTTACAATGAGCAGTTCTTC	CASSLSSGAIYNEQFF
.	TRBV9	TRBJ2-3	few	TGTGCCAGCAGCGTAGCATTTATGGCGGCAGGAGGCACAGATACGCAGTATTTT	CASSVAFMAAGGTDTQYF
.	TRBV6-1	TRBJ1-2	.	TGTGCCAGCAGTGAACCACATAACTATGGCTACACCTTC	CASSEPHNYGYTF
TRBD2	TRBV27	TRBJ2-1	.	TGTGCCAGCAGCCTGCTAGCGGGGGTCCTCGGGGAGCAGTTCTTC	CASSLLAGVLGEQFF
.	TRBV6-4	TRBJ2-3	few	TGTGCCAGCAGTCGGAATGGGGGCACAGATACGCAGTATTTT	CASSRNGGTDTQYF
.	TRBV5-1	TRBJ1-1	.	TGCGCCAGCAGCTTTGTTGGGAACACTGAAGCTTTCTTT	CASSFVGNTEAFF
TRBD1	TRBV28	TRBJ1-1	.	TGTGCCAGCAGTCGACAGGGAACACAGAACACTGAAGCTTTCTTT	CASSRQGTQNTEAFF
TRBD2	TRBV4-1	TRBJ2-3	.	TGCGCCAGCAGCCAAGATCGAACCGGGACTACAACGAACACAGATACGCAGTATTTT	CASSQDRTGTTTNTDTQYF
TRBD2	TRBV28	TRBJ2-1	.	TGTGCCAGCAGTTTGGGGGGGTCCTCCTACAATGAGCAGTTCTTC	CASSLGGSSYNEQFF
.	TRBV7-9	TRBJ1-2	.	TGTGCCAGCAGCTTAGGTTCGGAGGGCTACACCTTC	CASSLGSEGYTF
TRBD1	TRBV5-4	TRBJ2-7	.	TGTGCCAGCAGCTCCGTCCGGATGGACAGGTCGGTCGAGCAGTACTTC	CASSSVRMDRSVEQYF
.	TRBV10-3	TRBJ2-2	.	TGTGCCATCAGTCCTTTGACAGACACCGGGGAGCTGTTTTTT	CAISPLTDTGELFF
.	TRBV7-2	TRBJ2-5	.	TGTGCCAGCAGTCAGCCGCAAGAGACCCAGTACTTC	CASSQPQETQYF
TRBD1	TRBV5-6	TRBJ2-7	.	TGTGCCAGCAGCTTGGTGTCAGGGGGCCCCTACGAGCAGTACTTC	CASSLVSGGPYEQYF
TRBD2	TRBV18	TRBJ2-1	.	TGTGCCAGCTCACAACCGGGACTAGTGGTTACGAATGAGCAGTTCTTC	CASSQPGLVVTNEQFF
.	TRBV5-6	TRBJ2-1	.	TGTGCCAGCAGCTTTGGGGGCGAACTAGGGAATGAGCAGTTCTTC	CASSFGGELGNEQFF
TRBD1	TRBV29-1	TRBJ1-1	.	TGCAGCGCCGGATGGGGACAGGGGGGAGTCGGCACTGAAGCTTTCTTT	CSAGWGQGGVGTEAFF
.	TRBV7-2	TRBJ2-3	.	TGTGCCAGCAGCTTAAAGGGCGGGCCGGGGAGCACAGATACGCAGTATTTT	CASSLKGGPGSTDTQYF
TRBD1	TRBV9	TRBJ1-2	.	TGTGCCAGCAGCCCGCAGACTCCGGGACAGGGGGGTGGCTACACCTTC	CASSPQTPGQGGGYTF
TRBD1	TRBV25-1	TRBJ2-1	.	TGTGCCAGCAGATCAGGGGGCGCGGGCAATGAGCAGTTCTTC	CASRSGGAGNEQFF
.	TRBV28	TRBJ1-2	.	TGTGCCAGCACCTCCTTGGAAAACTATGGCTACACCTTC	CASTSLENYGYTF
.	TRBV19	TRBJ2-3	.	TGTGCCAGTAGTATTGGACCGAGTGTTGCCGGGGGGCGCACAGATATGCAGTATTTT	CASSIGPSVAGGRTDMQYF
.	TRBV4-2	TRBJ2-3	once	TGTGCCAGCAGCCAAGATTGGGAGACTATTCGCACAGATACGCAGTATTTT	CASSQDWETIRTDTQYF
.	TRBV19	TRBJ1-6	.	TGTGCCAGTACCCAATCTATTTATAATTCACCCCTCCACTTT	CASTQSIYNSPLHF
.	TRBV6-6	TRBJ1-2	.	TGTGCCAGCAGTTACGGGCCTATTTACACCTTC	CASSYGPIYTF
.	TRBV11-2	TRBJ1-1	.	TGTGCCAGCAGCCGGGGGACGGTGAACACTGAAGCTTTCTTT	CASSRGTVNTEAFF
.	TRBV28	TRBJ2-4	.	TGTGCCAGCATCTCCGTGGGGGCCAAAAACATTCAGTACTTC	CASISVGAKNIQYF
.	TRBV19	TRBJ1-5	.	TGTGCCAGTAGTATAGGGAATGGCAATCAGCCCCAGCATTTT	CASSIGNGNQPQHF
.	TRBV7-9	TRBJ1-6	few	TGTGCCAGCAGCTTAGTGCAGGGAGACTCTTCACCCCTCCACTTT	CASSLVQGDSSPLHF
.	TRBV7-9	TRBJ1-4	.	TGTGCCGCCAAGGGAGTTGGGGAAGGCAGAACTAATGAAAAACTGTTTTTT	CAAKGVGEGRTNEKLFF
.	TRBV6-6	TRBJ2-7	.	TGTGCCAGCAATCACCGGGACGGGAGCTACGAGCAGTACTTC	CASNHRDGSYEQYF